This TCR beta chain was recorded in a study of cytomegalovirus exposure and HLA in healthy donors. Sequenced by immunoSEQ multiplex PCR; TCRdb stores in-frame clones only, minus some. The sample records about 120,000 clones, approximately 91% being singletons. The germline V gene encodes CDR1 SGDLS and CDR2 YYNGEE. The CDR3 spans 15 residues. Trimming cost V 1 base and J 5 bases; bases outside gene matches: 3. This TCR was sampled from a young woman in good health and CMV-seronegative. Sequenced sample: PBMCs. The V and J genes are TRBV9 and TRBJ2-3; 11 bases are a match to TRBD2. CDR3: CASSVTSGSIDTQYF. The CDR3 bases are TGTGCCAGCAGCGTAACTAGCGGGAGTATAGATACGCAGTATTTT.